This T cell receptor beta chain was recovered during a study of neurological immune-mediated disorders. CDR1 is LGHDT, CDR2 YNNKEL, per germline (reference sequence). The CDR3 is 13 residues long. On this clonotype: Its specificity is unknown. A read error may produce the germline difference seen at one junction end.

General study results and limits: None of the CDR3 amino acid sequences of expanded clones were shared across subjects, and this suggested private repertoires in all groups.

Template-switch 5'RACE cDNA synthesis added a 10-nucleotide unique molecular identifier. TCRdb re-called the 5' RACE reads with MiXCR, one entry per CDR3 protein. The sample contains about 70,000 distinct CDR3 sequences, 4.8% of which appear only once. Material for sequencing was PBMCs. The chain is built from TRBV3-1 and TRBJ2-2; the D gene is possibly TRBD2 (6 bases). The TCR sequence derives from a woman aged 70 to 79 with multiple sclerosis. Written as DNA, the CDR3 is TGTGCCAGCAGCCGACGGGAGACCGGGGCGCTGTTTTTT. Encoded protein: CASSRRETGALFF.